What follows describes a single T cell receptor (beta chain). Its antigen is still unknown. This sample was taken from a study of shared clonotypes between healthy human individuals. Clones were read by immunoSEQ multiplex PCR, and TCRdb kept only the in-frame ones, dropping some. This table has about 380,000 clones, approximately 97% appearing once. Study findings and constraints: Apart from blood, nothing was sampled; tissue repertoires likely differ.

Healthy HIV-negative adults without recent acute infections or vaccinations served as donors. Nashville, Tennessee was home to all donors, who were Caucasian adults. CD8 memory merged CD45RO+ with CCR7-negative CD45RA+ TemRA cells. The CDR3 is 16 amino acids. The germline V gene has CDR1 MNHNS and CDR2 SASEGT. Germline trimming cut 4 bases from V and 7 bases from J; bases unmatched to any gene: 12. The receptor's source is a man aged 30 to 45 in good health. The chain carries TRBV6-1 and TRBJ2-1, with 8 bases aligning to TRBD2. The sequenced material came from memory CD8+ T cells sorted from blood. Stated subset: CD45RO+ cells pooled with CCR7-negative TemRA cells. CDR3 in amino acids: CASSGDMSGRRNEQFF. The CDR3 coding sequence is TGTGCCAGCAGTGGTGATATGAGCGGGAGAAGGAATGAGCAGTTCTTC.